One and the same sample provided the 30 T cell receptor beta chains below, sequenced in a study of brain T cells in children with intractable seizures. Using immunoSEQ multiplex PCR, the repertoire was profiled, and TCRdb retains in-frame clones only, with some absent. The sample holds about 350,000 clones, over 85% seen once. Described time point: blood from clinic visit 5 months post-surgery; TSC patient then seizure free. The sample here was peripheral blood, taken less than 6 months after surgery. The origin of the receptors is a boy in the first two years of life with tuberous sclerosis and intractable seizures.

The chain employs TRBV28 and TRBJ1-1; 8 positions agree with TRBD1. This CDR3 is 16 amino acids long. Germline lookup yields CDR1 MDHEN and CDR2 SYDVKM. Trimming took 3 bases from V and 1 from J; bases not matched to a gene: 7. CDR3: CASSFDRGQRNTEAFF. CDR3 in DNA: TGTGCCAGCAGTTTCGACAGGGGCCAAAGGAACACTGAAGCTTTCTTT.

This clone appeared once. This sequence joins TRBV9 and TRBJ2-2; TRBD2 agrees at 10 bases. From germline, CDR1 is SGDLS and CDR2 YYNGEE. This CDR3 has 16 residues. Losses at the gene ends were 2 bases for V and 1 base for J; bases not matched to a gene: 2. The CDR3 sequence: CASSVRTSGNTGELFF. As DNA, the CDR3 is TGTGCCAGCAGCGTTCGGACTAGCGGGAACACCGGGGAGCTGTTTTTT.

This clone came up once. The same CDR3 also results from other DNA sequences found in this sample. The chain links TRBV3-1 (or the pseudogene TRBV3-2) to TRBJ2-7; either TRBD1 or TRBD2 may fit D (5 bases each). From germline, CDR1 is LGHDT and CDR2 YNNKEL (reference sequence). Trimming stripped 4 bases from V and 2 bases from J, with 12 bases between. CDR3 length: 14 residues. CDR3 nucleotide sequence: TGTGCCAGCAGCCCTTCGGGACGCCCCTACGAGCAGTACTTC. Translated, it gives CASSPSGRPYEQYF.

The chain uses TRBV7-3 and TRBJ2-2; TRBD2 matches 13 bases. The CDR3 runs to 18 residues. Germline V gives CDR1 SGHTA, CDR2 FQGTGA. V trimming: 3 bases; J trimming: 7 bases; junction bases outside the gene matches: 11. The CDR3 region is CASSLTPGLAGMDGELFF. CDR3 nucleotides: TGTGCCAGCAGCTTGACACCGGGACTAGCGGGGATGGACGGGGAGCTGTTTTTT.

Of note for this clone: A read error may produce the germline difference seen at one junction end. CDR3 sequence (DNA): TGTGCCAGTTCACCTGACAGGAGAAACTATGGCTACACCTTC. It encodes CASSPDRRNYGYTF. The chain links TRBV18 to TRBJ1-2; TRBD1 is a possible D gene (6 bases). CDR1 and CDR2 from the germline V gene are KGHSH and LQKENI. The CDR3 consists of 14 residues.

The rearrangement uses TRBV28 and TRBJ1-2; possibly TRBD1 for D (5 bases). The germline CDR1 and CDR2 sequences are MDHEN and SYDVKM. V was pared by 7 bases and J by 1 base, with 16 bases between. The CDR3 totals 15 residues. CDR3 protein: CASNSRGLSNYGYTF. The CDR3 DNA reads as TGTGCCAGCAACTCTCGGGGACTAAGTAACTATGGCTACACCTTC.

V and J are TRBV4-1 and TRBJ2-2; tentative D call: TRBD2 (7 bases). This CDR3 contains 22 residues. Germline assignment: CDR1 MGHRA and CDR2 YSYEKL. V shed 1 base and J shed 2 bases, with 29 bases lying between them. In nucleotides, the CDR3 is TGCGCCAGCAGCCAAGTAGGGGGGGGCGGAGGGGCAATTGGTAACAACACCGGGGAGCTGTTTTTT. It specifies CASSQVGGGGGAIGNNTGELFF.

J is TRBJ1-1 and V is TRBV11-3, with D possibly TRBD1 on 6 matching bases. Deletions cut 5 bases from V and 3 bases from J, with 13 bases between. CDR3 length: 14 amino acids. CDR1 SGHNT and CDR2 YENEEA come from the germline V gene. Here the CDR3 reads CASSRGAGDTEAFF. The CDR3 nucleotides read TGTGCCAGCAGCCGGGGGGCGGGTGACACTGAAGCTTTCTTT.

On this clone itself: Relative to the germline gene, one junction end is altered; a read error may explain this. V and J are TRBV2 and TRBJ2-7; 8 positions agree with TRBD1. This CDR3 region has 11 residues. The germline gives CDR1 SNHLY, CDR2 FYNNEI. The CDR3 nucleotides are TGTGCCAGCACGTGGACAGGGAAAGAAGACTTC. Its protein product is CASTWTGKEDF.

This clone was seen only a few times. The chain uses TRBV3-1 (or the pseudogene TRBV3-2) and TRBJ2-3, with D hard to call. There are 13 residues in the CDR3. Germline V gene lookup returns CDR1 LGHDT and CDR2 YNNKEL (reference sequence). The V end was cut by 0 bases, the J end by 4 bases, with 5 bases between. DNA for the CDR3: TGTGCCAGCAGCCAAGAACGGTCAGATACGCAGTATTTT. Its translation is CASSQERSDTQYF.

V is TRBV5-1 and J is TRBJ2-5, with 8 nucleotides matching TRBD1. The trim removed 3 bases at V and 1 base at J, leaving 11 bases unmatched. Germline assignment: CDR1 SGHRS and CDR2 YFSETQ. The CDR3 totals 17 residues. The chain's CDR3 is CASSSSGDRLIQETQYF. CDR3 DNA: TGCGCCAGCAGCTCAAGTGGGGACAGGCTAATCCAAGAGACCCAGTACTTC.

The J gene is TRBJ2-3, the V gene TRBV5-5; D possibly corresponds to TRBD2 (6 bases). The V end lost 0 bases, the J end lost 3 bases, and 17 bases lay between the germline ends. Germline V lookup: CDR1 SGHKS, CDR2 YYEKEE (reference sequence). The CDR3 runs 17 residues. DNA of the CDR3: TGTGCCAGCAGCTTGGGGGGTTCGGGAGAGAAGACAGATACGCAGTATTTT. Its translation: CASSLGGSGEKTDTQYF.

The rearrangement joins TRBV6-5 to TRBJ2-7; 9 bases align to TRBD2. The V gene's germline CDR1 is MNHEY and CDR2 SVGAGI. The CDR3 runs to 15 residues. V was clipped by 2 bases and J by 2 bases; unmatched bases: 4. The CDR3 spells CASSYSLAGTYEQYF. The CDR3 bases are TGTGCCAGCAGTTACAGCCTAGCGGGAACCTACGAGCAGTACTTC.

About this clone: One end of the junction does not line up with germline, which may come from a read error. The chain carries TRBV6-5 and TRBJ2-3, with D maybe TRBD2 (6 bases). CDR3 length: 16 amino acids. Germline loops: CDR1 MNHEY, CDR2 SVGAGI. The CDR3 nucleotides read TGTGCCAGCAATTACCAGGGTTGGGGGGACACAGATACGCAGTATTTT. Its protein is CASNYQGWGDTDTQYF.

The CDR3 DNA follows: TGCAGCGTTGGATACAGGGGAAACACTGAAGCTTTCTTT. Its protein product is CSVGYRGNTEAFF. V is TRBV29-1 and J is TRBJ1-1, with TRBD1 matching 7 bases. V trimming: 4 bases; J trimming: 2 bases; junction bases outside the gene matches: 4. This CDR3 has 13 amino acids. CDR1 and CDR2 from the germline V gene are SQVTM and ANQGSEA.

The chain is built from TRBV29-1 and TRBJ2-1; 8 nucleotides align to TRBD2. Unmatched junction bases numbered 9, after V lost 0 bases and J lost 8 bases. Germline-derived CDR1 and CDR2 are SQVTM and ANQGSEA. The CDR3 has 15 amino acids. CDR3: CSVEDLAGGGDEQFF. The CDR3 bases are TGCAGCGTTGAAGACCTAGCGGGCGGTGGTGATGAGCAGTTCTTC.

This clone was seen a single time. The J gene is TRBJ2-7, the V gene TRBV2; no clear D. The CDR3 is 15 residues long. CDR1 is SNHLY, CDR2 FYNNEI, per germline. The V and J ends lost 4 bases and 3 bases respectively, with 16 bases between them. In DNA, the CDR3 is TGTGCCAGCAGTGCGACTGACTCTTCACTCTACGAGCAGTACTTC. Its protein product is CASSATDSSLYEQYF.

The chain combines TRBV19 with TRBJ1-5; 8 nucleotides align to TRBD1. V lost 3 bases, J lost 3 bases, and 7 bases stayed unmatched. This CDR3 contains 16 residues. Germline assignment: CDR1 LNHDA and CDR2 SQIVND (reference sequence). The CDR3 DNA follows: TGTGCCAGTAGTATTTTGTGGACAGGGTCCAATCAGCCCCAGCATTTT. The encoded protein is CASSILWTGSNQPQHF.

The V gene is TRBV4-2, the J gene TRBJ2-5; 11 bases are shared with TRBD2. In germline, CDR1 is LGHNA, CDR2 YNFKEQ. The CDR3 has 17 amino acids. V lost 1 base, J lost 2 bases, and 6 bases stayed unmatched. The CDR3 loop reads CASSQVAGGSSQETQYF. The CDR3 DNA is TGTGCCAGCAGCCAAGTAGCGGGGGGGAGTTCTCAAGAGACCCAGTACTTC.

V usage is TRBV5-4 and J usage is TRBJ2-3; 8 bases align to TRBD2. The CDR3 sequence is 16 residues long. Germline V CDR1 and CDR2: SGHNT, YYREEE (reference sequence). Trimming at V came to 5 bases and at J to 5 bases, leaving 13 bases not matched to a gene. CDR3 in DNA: TGTGCCAGCAGGAACCCCTTGACTAGCGAGGAAGATACGCAGTATTTT. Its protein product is CASRNPLTSEEDTQYF.

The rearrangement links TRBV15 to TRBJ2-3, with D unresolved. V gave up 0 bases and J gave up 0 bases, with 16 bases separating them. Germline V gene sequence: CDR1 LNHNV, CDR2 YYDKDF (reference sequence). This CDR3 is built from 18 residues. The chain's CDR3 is CATSREPAYDASTDTQYF. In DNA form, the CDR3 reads TGTGCCACCAGCAGAGAACCCGCCTACGACGCTAGCACAGATACGCAGTATTTT.

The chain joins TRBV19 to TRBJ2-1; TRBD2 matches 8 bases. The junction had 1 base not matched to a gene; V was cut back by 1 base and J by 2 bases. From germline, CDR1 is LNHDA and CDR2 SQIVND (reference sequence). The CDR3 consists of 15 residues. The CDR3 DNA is TGTGCCAGTAGTATAGCGGGAGGGGCCTACAATGAGCAGTTCTTC. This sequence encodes CASSIAGGAYNEQFF. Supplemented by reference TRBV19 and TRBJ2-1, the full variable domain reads DGGITQSPKYLFRKEGQNVTLSCEQNLNHDAMYWYRQDPGQGLRLIYYSQIVNDFQKGDIAEGYSVSREKKESFPLTVTSAQKNPTAFYLCASSIAGGAYNEQFFGPGTRLTVL.

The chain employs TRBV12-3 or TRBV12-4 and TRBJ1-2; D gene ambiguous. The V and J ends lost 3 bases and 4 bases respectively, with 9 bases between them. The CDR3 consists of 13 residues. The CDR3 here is CASSFRQAYGYTF. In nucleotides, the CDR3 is TGTGCCAGCAGTTTCAGGCAGGCCTATGGCTACACCTTC.

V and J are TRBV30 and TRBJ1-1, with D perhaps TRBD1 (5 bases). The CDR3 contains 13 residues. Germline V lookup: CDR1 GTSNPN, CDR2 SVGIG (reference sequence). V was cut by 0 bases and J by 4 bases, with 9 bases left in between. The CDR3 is CAWSVQRGTEAFF. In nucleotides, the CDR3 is TGTGCCTGGAGTGTACAGAGGGGCACTGAAGCTTTCTTT.

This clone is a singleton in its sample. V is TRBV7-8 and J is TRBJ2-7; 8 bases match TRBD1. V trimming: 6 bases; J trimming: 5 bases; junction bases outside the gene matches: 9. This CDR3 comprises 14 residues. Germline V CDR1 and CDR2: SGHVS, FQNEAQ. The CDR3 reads CASRPDRADNEQYF. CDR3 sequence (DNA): TGTGCCAGCAGACCGGACAGGGCAGACAACGAGCAGTACTTC.

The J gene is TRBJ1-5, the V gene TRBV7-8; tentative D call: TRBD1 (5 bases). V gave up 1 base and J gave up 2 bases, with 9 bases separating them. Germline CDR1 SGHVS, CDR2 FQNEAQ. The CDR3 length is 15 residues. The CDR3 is CASSLVGGGNQPQHF. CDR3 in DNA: TGTGCCAGCAGCTTAGTTGGGGGAGGCAATCAGCCCCAGCATTTT.

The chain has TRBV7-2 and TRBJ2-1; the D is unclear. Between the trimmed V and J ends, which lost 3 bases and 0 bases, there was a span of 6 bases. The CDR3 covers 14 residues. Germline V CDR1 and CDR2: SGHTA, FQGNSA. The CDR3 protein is CASSFESSYNEQFF. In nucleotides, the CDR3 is TGTGCCAGCAGCTTTGAAAGCTCCTACAATGAGCAGTTCTTC.

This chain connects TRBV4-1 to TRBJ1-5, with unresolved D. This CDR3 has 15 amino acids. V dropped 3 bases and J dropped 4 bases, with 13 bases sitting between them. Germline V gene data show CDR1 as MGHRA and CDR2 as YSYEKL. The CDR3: CASSQTGGSNQPQHF. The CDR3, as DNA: TGCGCCAGCAGCCAGACGGGAGGGAGTAATCAGCCCCAGCATTTT.

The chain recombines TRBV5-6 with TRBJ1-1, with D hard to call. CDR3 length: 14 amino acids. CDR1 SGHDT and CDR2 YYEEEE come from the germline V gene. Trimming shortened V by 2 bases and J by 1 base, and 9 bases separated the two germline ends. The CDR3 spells CASSLRLRNTEAFF. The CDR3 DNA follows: TGTGCCAGCAGCTTAAGGCTAAGGAACACTGAAGCTTTCTTT.

This CDR3 reads CASSFLGLAGGSSYEQYF. The CDR3, as DNA: TGTGCCAGCAGCTTTCTGGGACTAGCGGGAGGGAGTTCCTACGAGCAGTACTTC. J is TRBJ2-7 and V is TRBV5-4; 16 bases agree with TRBD2. The CDR3 is 18 residues long. CDR1 SGHNT and CDR2 YYREEE come from the germline V gene (reference sequence). V was clipped by 2 bases and J by 1 base; unmatched bases: 6.